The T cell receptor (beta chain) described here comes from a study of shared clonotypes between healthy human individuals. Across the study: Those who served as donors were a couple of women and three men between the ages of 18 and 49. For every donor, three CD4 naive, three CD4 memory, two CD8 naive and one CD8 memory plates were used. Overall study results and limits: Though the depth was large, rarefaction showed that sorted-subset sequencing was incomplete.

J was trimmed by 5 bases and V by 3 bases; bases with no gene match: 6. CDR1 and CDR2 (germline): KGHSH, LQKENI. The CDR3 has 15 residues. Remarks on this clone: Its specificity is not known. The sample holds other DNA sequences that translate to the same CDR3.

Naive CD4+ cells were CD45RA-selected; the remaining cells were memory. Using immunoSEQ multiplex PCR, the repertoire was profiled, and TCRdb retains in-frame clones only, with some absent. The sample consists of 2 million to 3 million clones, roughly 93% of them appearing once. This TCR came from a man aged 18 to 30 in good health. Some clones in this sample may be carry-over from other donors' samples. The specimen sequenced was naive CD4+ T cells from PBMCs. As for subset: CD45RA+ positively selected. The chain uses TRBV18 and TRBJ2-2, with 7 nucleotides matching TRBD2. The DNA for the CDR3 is TGTGCCAGCTCACCGGCGGGAGTAGGTACCGGGGAGCTGTTTTTT. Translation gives CASSPAGVGTGELFF. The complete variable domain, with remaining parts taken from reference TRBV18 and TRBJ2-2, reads NAGVMQNPRHLVRRRGQEARLRCSPMKGHSHVYWYRQLPEEGLKFMVYLQKENIIDESGMPKERFSAEFPKEGPSILRIQQVVRGDSAAYFCASSPAGVGTGELFFGEGSRLTVL.